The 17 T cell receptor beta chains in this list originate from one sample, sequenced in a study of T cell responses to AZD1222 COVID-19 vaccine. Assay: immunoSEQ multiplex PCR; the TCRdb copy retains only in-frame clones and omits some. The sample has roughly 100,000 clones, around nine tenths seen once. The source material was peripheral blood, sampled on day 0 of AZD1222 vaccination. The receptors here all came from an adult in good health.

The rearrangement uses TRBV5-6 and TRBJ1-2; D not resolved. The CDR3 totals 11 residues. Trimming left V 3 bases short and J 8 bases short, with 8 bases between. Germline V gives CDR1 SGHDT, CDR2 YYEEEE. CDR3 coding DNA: TGTGCCAGCAGCTGGGGTATGGGCTACACCTTC. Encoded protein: CASSWGMGYTF.

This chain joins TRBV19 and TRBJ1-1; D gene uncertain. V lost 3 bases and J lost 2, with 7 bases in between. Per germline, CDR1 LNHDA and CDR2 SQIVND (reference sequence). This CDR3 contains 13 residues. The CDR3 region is CASSISQNTEAFF. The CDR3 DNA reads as TGTGCCAGTAGTATTTCTCAAAACACTGAAGCTTTCTTT.

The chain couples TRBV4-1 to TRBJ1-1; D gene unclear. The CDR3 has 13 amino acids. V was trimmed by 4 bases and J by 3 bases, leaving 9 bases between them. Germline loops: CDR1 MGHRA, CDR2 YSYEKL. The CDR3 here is CASSRTDYTEAFF. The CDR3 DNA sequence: TGCGCCAGCAGCCGGACGGACTACACTGAAGCTTTCTTT.

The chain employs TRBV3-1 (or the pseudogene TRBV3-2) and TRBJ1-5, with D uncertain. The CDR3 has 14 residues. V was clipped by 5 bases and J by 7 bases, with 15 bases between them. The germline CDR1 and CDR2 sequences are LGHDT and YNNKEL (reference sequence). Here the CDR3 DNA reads TGTGCCAGCAGCTACGGGAGGAACGGGCAGCCCCAGCATTTT. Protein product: CASSYGRNGQPQHF.

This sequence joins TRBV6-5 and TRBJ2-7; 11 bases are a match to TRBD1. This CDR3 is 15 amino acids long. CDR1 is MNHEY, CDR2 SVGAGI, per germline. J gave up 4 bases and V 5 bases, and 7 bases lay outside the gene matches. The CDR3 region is CASSKTGTGGYEQYF. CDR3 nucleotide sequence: TGTGCCAGCAGTAAAACCGGGACAGGGGGATACGAGCAGTACTTC.

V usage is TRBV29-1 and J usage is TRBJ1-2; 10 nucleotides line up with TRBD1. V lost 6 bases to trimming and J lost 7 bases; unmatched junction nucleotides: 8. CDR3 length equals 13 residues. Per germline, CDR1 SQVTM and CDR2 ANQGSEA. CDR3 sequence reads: CSVAGQGVSGYTF. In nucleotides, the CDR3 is TGCAGCGTAGCAGGACAGGGGGTGTCTGGCTACACCTTC.

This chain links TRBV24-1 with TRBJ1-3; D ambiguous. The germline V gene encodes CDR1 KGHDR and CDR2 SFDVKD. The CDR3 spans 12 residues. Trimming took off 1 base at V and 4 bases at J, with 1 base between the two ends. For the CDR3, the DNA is TGTGCCACCAGTGATTTCGGAAACACCATATATTTT. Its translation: CATSDFGNTIYF.

The CDR3 region is CATSDSGQGADTQYF. The CDR3 region has the DNA TGTGCCACCAGTGATTCAGGACAGGGAGCAGATACGCAGTATTTT. The chain carries TRBV24-1 and TRBJ2-3, with TRBD1 identical over 8 bases. J gave up 4 bases and V 2 bases, and 4 bases lay outside the gene matches. The CDR3 covers 15 residues. Germline CDR1 and CDR2: KGHDR and SFDVKD.

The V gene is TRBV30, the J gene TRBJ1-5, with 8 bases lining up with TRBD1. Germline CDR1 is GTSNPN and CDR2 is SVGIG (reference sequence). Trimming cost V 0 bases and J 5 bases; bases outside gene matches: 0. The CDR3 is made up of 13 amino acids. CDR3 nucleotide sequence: TGTGCCTGGAGTGTGGGACAGGATCAGCCCCAGCATTTT. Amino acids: CAWSVGQDQPQHF.

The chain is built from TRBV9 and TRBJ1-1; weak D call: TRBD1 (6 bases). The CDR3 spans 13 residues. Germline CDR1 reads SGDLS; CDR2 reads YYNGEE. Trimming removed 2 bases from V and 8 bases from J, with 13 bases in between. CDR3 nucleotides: TGTGCCAGCAGCGTTCAGCAGGGGTCCGAAGCTTTCTTT. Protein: CASSVQQGSEAFF.

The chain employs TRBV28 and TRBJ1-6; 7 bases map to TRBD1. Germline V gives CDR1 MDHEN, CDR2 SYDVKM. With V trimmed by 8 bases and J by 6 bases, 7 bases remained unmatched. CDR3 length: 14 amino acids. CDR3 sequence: CASGSGTANSPLHF. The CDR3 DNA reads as TGTGCCAGCGGGTCCGGGACAGCTAATTCACCCCTCCACTTT.

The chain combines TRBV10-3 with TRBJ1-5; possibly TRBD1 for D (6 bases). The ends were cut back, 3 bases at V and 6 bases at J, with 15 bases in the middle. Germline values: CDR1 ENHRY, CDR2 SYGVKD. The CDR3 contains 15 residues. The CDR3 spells CAISEQGGESQPQHF. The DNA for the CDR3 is TGTGCCATCAGTGAACAGGGAGGGGAGTCTCAGCCCCAGCATTTT.

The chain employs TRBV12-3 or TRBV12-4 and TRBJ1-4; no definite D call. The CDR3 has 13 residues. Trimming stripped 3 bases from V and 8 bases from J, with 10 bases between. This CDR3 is CASSLGLREKLFF. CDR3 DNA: TGTGCCAGCAGTTTGGGTCTGAGGGAAAAACTGTTTTTT.

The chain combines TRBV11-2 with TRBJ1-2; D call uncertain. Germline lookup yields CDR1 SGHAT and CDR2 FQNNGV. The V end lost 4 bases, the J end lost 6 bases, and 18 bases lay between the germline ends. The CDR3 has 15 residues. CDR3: CASSSLEVGSDGYTF. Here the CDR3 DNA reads TGTGCCAGCAGCTCTTTAGAGGTGGGGTCCGATGGCTACACCTTC.

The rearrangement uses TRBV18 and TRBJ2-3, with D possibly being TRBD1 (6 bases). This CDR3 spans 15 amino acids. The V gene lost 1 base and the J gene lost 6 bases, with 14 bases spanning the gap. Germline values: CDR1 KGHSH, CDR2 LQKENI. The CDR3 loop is CASSPLQGTMDTQYF. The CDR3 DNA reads TGTGCCAGCTCACCACTACAGGGCACAATGGATACGCAGTATTTT.

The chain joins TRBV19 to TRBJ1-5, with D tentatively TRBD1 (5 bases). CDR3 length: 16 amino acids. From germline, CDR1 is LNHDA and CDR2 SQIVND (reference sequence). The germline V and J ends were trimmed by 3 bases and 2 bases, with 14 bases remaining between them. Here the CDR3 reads CASSMQGQQGNQPQHF. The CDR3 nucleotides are TGTGCCAGTAGTATGCAGGGCCAGCAGGGCAATCAGCCCCAGCATTTT.

CDR3 in DNA: TGTGCCAGCAGCATCGGGGAAGCAAAGTCACCCCTCCACTTT. It encodes CASSIGEAKSPLHF. This sequence joins TRBV28 and TRBJ1-6; no definite D call. V was shortened by 6 bases and J by 10 bases, with 16 bases between the two germline ends. Germline V lookup: CDR1 MDHEN, CDR2 SYDVKM. The CDR3 runs 14 residues.